This T cell receptor (beta chain) is drawn from a study of cytomegalovirus exposure and HLA in healthy donors. Primers included in the PCR were 60 Vbeta and 13 Jbeta primers. Here immunoSEQ multiplex PCR was the method, and the copy in TCRdb shows in-frame clones only, minus some. This repertoire shows 65,000 to 95,000 clones, around 80% found once; its top ten account for around an eighth. Concerning this clone: Its antigen is not identified.

When sampled, the donors appeared nominally healthy, though they likely had unrecorded immune exposures. The germline CDR1 and CDR2 sequences are MNHEY and SVGAGI. J gave up 1 base and V 2 bases, and 1 base lay outside the gene matches. There are 14 residues in the CDR3. Study-wide results and limits: Trimming of TCR beta V- and J-genes showed a link, identified in a later analysis, to a missense DCLRE1C variant.

This sequence originates from a human donor in good health. Sequences were obtained from PBMCs. This rearrangement joins TRBV6-5 to TRBJ2-5, with 7 bases lining up with TRBD2. The CDR3 here is CASSYGGVQETQYF. As DNA, the CDR3 is TGTGCCAGCAGTTACGGGGGGGTCCAAGAGACCCAGTACTTC.